These T cell receptor beta chains were read from a single sample in a study of shared clonotypes between healthy human individuals. TCRdb's copy holds only in-frame clones and misses some; the assay was immunoSEQ multiplex PCR. The sample holds roughly 1.5 million clones; approximately 98% are singletons and the top ten take roughly 0.4%. The specimen was naive CD4+ T cells sorted from blood. The receptors derive from a man aged 25 to 40 in good health. Both conserved end residues are part of each CDR3. D genes are given only for firm matches.

v_call: TRBV7-2; d_call: -; cdr3_aa: CASSSTGTPEETQYF
v_call: TRBV5-1; d_call: -; cdr3_aa: CASSLGGASTDTQYF
v_call: TRBV6-1; d_call: -; cdr3_aa: CASSVTTGYAEAFF
v_call: TRBV30; d_call: -; cdr3_aa: CAHTKLQETQYF
v_call: TRBV28; d_call: TRBD1; cdr3_aa: CATVTGTGAEKLFF
v_call: TRBV21-1; d_call: -; cdr3_aa: CASSSLWRPQGDSGYTF
v_call: TRBV2; d_call: -; cdr3_aa: CASGLRETQYF
v_call: TRBV6-1; d_call: -; cdr3_aa: CASSELNTASTDTQYF
v_call: TRBV27; d_call: -; cdr3_aa: CASSLEGSPNTQYF
v_call: TRBV10-2; d_call: TRBD2; cdr3_aa: CASKKTSGMSSGANVLTF
v_call: TRBV25-1; d_call: TRBD2; cdr3_aa: CASSEMREVSTDTQYF
v_call: TRBV19; d_call: -; cdr3_aa: CASNKDSDNEQFF
v_call: TRBV5-1; d_call: TRBD2; cdr3_aa: CASSVLAGGTLYEQYF
v_call: TRBV11-1; d_call: -; cdr3_aa: CASSLAFMPGVNNEQFF
v_call: TRBV9; d_call: TRBD1; cdr3_aa: CASSVATGQNYEQYF
v_call: TRBV19; d_call: TRBD1; cdr3_aa: CASIKYRGEGYTEAFF
v_call: TRBV29-1; d_call: -; cdr3_aa: CSVVKSSYNEQFF
v_call: TRBV14; d_call: -; cdr3_aa: CASSRDRYNEQFF
v_call: TRBV5-1; d_call: -; cdr3_aa: CASSLKGAGELFF
v_call: TRBV14; d_call: -; cdr3_aa: CASSPSTVRYSYEQYF
v_call: TRBV4-2; d_call: -; cdr3_aa: CASSPNSAFGTEAFF
v_call: TRBV29-1; d_call: TRBD2; cdr3_aa: CTYQREVGETQYF
v_call: TRBV5-4; d_call: -; cdr3_aa: CASGGWASTDTQYF
v_call: TRBV19; d_call: TRBD2; cdr3_aa: CASSVLLAGGSYEQYF
v_call: TRBV19; d_call: -; cdr3_aa: CASSILGLPEQYF
v_call: TRBV7-8; d_call: -; cdr3_aa: CASSLVLKETQYF
v_call: TRBV5-1; d_call: TRBD1; cdr3_aa: CASSNPGQATGNGYTF